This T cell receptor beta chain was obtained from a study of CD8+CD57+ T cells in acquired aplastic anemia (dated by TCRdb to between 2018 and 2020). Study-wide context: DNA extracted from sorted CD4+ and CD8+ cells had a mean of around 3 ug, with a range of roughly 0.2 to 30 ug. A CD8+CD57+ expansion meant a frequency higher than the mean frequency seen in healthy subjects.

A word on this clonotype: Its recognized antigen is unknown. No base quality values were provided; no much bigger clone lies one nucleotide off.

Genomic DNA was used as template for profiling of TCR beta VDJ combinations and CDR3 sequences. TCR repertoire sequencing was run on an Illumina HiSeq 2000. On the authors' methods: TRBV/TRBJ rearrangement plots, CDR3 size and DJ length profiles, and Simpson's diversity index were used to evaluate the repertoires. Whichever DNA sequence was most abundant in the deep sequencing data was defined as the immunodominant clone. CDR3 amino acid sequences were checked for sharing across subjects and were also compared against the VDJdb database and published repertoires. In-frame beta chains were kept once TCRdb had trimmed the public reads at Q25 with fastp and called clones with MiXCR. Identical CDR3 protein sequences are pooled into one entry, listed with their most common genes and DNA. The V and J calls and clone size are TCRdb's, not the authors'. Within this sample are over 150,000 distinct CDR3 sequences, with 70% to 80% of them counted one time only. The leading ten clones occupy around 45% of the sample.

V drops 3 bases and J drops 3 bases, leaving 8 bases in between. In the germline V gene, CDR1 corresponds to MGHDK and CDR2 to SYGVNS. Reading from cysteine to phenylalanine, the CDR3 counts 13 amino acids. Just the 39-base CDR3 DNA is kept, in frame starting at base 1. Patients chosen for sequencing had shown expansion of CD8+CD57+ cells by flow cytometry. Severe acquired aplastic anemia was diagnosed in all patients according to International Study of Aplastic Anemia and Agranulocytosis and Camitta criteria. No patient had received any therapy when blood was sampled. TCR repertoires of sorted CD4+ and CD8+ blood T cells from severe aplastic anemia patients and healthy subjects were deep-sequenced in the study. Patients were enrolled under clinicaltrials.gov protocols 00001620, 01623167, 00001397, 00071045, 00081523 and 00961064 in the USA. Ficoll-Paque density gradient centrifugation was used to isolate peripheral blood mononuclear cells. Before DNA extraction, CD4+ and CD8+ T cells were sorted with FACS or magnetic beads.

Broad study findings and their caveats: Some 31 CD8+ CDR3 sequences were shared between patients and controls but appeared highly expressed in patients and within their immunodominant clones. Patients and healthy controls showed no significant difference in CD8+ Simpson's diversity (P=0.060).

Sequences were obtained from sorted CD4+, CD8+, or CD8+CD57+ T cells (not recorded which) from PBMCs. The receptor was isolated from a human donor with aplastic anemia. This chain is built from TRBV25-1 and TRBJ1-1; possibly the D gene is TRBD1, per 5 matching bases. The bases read TGTGCCAGCAGTGAGGTGGGGGACACTGAAGCTTTCTTT. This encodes CASSEVGDTEAFF.